What follows are 30 T cell receptor beta chains derived from one specimen sequenced in a study of blood T cells in healthy people across ages. Sample-barcoded 5' priming and a J-beta primer mix drove a second PCR of roughly 7 to 11 cycles. TCRdb called the 5' RACE reads again in MiXCR, with one record for every CDR3 protein. The sample carries over 600,000 distinct CDR3 sequences, about 56% recorded once. Material for sequencing was blood. These receptors all stem from a man in his forties in good health.

This chain joins TRBV12-3 or TRBV12-4 and TRBJ1-1; the D gene is possibly TRBD1 (6 bases). V gave up 5 bases and J gave up 0 bases, with 16 bases separating them. The CDR3 loop spans 16 amino acids. CDR3 amino acids: CASSPRAGAMNTEAFF. For the CDR3, the DNA is TGTGCCAGCAGTCCCCGGGCAGGGGCTATGAACACTGAAGCTTTCTTT.

This chain connects TRBV7-2 to TRBJ2-3, with D perhaps given as TRBD1 or TRBD2 (5 bases each). V gave up 5 bases and J gave up 2 bases, with 17 bases separating them. CDR1 is SGHTA, CDR2 FQGNSA, per germline. The CDR3 consists of 16 residues. For the CDR3, the DNA is TGTACCAGCAGCCCGGACTTGGGGCGGCTCACAGATACGCAGTATTTT. Translation gives CTSSPDLGRLTDTQYF.

This clonotype was observed once. A much larger clone differs by one base, so this may be a read error. The chain recombines TRBV12-3 or TRBV12-4 with TRBJ2-3; 9 bases map to TRBD1. V gave up 6 bases and J gave up 10 bases; unmatched junction bases: 5. The CDR3 loop spans 12 amino acids. CDR3 sequence reads: CASRQGQGSQYF. CDR3 bases: TGTGCCAGCAGGCAGGGACAGGGCTCGCAGTATTTT.

This clonotype was seen many times. The J gene is TRBJ1-5, the V gene TRBV12-3 or TRBV12-4; D may be TRBD1 (6 bases). Trimming left V 8 bases short and J 5 bases short, with 16 bases between. The CDR3 length is 14 residues. Here the CDR3 reads CASAVGQSDQPQHF. CDR3 coding DNA: TGTGCCAGCGCCGTCGGACAGTCAGATCAGCCCCAGCATTTT.

The chain carries TRBV20-1 and TRBJ2-7, with unresolved D. Germline lookup yields CDR1 DFQATT and CDR2 SNEGSKA (reference sequence). V shed 2 bases and J shed 2 bases, with 4 bases lying between them. The CDR3 sequence is 11 residues long. CDR3 bases: TGCAGTGCTAGACTTCCCTACGAGCAGTACTTC. Translated: CSARLPYEQYF.

This clonotype occurred many times. The chain recombines TRBV4-3 with TRBJ2-3, with TRBD1 as a possible D gene (6 bases). Between the trimmed V and J ends, which lost 6 bases and 14 bases, there was a span of 15 bases. Germline CDR1 LGHNA, CDR2 YSLEER. This CDR3 region has 11 residues. DNA for the CDR3: TGCGCCAGCAGGGAGGACAGCGCTCCGTATTTT. Amino acid sequence: CASREDSAPYF.

V and J are TRBV5-1 and TRBJ2-5, with 7 bases matching TRBD2. The V and J ends lost 5 bases and 5 bases, in that order; junction bases with no gene match: 12. The V gene's germline CDR1 is SGHRS and CDR2 YFSETQ. CDR3 length: 15 residues. Here the CDR3 DNA reads TGCGCCAGCAGGGTCGATTTCGCAGCGGGGGAGACCCAGTACTTC. Translated: CASRVDFAAGETQYF. Using reference TRBV5-1 and TRBJ2-5 for the parts outside the CDR3, the full variable domain is KAGVTQTPRYLIKTRGQQVTLSCSPISGHRSVSWYQQTPGQGLQFLFEYFSETQRNKGNFPGRFSGRQFSNSRSEMNVSTLELGDSALYLCASRVDFAAGETQYFGPGTRLLVL.

V gene TRBV5-1 combines with J gene TRBJ2-5; weak D call: TRBD1 (6 bases). Germline V gives CDR1 SGHRS, CDR2 YFSETQ. CDR3 length: 15 residues. V gave up 5 bases and J gave up 2 bases, with 16 bases separating them. The CDR3 region has the DNA TGCGCCAGCAGGCAGCCGGGACACCCGCAAGAGACCCAGTACTTC. Amino acid sequence: CASRQPGHPQETQYF. Filled out from reference TRBV5-1 and TRBJ2-5, the complete variable domain reads KAGVTQTPRYLIKTRGQQVTLSCSPISGHRSVSWYQQTPGQGLQFLFEYFSETQRNKGNFPGRFSGRQFSNSRSEMNVSTLELGDSALYLCASRQPGHPQETQYFGPGTRLLVL.

V and J are TRBV4-3 and TRBJ2-1; a weak D match, TRBD1 (5 bases). Trimming cost V 4 bases and J 12 bases, with 28 bases left between them. Germline CDR1 and CDR2: LGHNA and YSLEER. The CDR3 is 17 amino acids. DNA of the CDR3: TGCGCCAGCAGCCGAACAATACAGGCTTTAGCAGGCGATGGGCAGTTCTTC. Its protein product is CASSRTIQALAGDGQFF.

This clonotype was counted between two and nine times. The rearrangement joins TRBV5-1 to TRBJ2-2, with D perhaps matching TRBD2 (6 bases). Germline V CDR1 and CDR2: SGHRS, YFSETQ. Trimming pared 7 bases from V and 2 bases from J, leaving 12 bases between. This CDR3 region has 14 residues. The CDR3: CASGASVNTGELFF. The CDR3 coding sequence is TGCGCCAGCGGCGCTAGCGTCAACACCGGGGAGCTGTTTTTT.

The CDR3 DNA reads TGTGCCAGCTCACTCGGACACACCTGGGACGAGCAGTACTTC. Translated: CASSLGHTWDEQYF. The chain has TRBV18 and TRBJ2-7; a weak D match, TRBD1 (5 bases). This CDR3 region has 14 residues. Trimming removed 4 bases at V and 5 bases at J, with 15 bases between. Germline CDR1 is KGHSH and CDR2 is LQKENI.

This clonotype appeared a few times. The rearrangement links TRBV29-1 to TRBJ2-5, with 7 nucleotides matching TRBD1. The V gene's germline CDR1 is SQVTM and CDR2 ANQGSEA. The V gene end was trimmed by 6 bases and the J gene end by 5 bases; junction bases not matched to a gene: 9. CDR3 length equals 13 residues. CDR3 loop: CSVDNRGRETQYF. The CDR3 DNA is TGCAGCGTGGATAACAGGGGAAGGGAGACCCAGTACTTC.

Only a few counts were recorded for this clonotype. The rearrangement uses TRBV14 and TRBJ1-4; D gene uncertain. Per the germline V gene, CDR1 is SGHDN and CDR2 is FVKESK. Between the trimmed V and J ends, which lost 3 bases and 5 bases, there was a span of 10 bases. This CDR3 contains 14 residues. DNA of the CDR3: TGTGCCAGCAGCCACGGGGTCGCCAATGAAAAACTGTTTTTT. Translating it yields CASSHGVANEKLFF.

The chain is built from TRBV12-3 or TRBV12-4 and TRBJ2-4; possibly TRBD2 for D (6 bases). The J call could be wrong; TRBJ2-7 is a better fit for the DNA end. The CDR3 runs to 13 residues. The CDR3 nucleotides read TGTGCCAGCACCCCGGGGGAATACTACGAGCAGTACTTC. As protein: CASTPGEYYEQYF.

The chain uses TRBV7-2 and TRBJ1-6, with TRBD1 identical over 7 bases. This CDR3 is 14 amino acids long. The germline CDR1 and CDR2 sequences are SGHTA and FQGNSA. The J segment lost 5 bases and the V segment lost 5 bases, leaving 3 bases of the junction unmatched. The CDR3 sequence: CASSGTADNSPLHF. CDR3 sequence (DNA): TGTGCCAGCAGCGGGACAGCCGATAATTCACCCCTCCACTTT.

The chain is built from TRBV25-1 and TRBJ2-3; 8 bases are shared with TRBD1. The CDR3 has 15 amino acids. Germline CDR1 MGHDK, CDR2 SYGVNS. V lost 4 bases to trimming and J lost 4 bases; unmatched junction nucleotides: 7. DNA for the CDR3: TGTGCCAGCAGTGCGACAGGGGTGAGGGCAGATACGCAGTATTTT. This sequence encodes CASSATGVRADTQYF.

The table lists this clonotype with a few counts. This CDR3 is CASSPFKDRRSGANVLTF. The CDR3 region has the DNA TGTGCCAGCTCACCCTTTAAGGACAGGAGATCTGGGGCCAACGTCCTGACTTTC. V is TRBV18 and J is TRBJ2-6; 7 nucleotides align to TRBD1. The CDR3 length is 18 residues. Unmatched junction bases numbered 9, after V lost 3 bases and J lost 1 base. Germline V gene data show CDR1 as KGHSH and CDR2 as LQKENI.

J is TRBJ2-7 and V is TRBV15; a weak D match, TRBD1 (6 bases). V dropped 4 bases and J dropped 3 bases, with 10 bases sitting between them. This CDR3 region has 13 residues. Per the germline V gene, CDR1 is LNHNV and CDR2 is YYDKDF (reference sequence). CDR3 DNA sequence: TGTGCCACCAGCATGGGGGCTCACTACGAGCAGTACTTC. Its protein is CATSMGAHYEQYF.

This clonotype was observed a few times. The chain combines TRBV29-1 with TRBJ1-2; 7 nucleotides agree with TRBD1. Germline V gene data show CDR1 as SQVTM and CDR2 as ANQGSEA. CDR3 size: 13 residues. Trimming took 4 bases from V and 2 from J; bases not matched to a gene: 4. This CDR3 is CSVGDSRNYGYTF. DNA of the CDR3: TGCAGCGTTGGGGACAGCCGAAACTATGGCTACACCTTC.

The rearrangement uses TRBV7-2 and TRBJ1-3, with D possibly matching TRBD1 (6 bases). V was trimmed by 6 bases and J by 1 base, leaving 10 bases between them. Germline V gene data show CDR1 as SGHTA and CDR2 as FQGNSA. The CDR3 consists of 14 residues. The CDR3: CASRGTPSGNTIYF. CDR3 bases: TGTGCCAGCAGAGGGACACCTTCTGGAAACACCATATATTTT.

V and J are TRBV7-8 and TRBJ2-7; 9 nucleotides match TRBD1. The CDR3 contains 15 residues. Germline V gives CDR1 SGHVS, CDR2 FQNEAQ. Unmatched junction bases numbered 10, after V lost 4 bases and J lost 6 bases. The CDR3 region is CASSSPFVDRGEQYF. The DNA for the CDR3 is TGTGCCAGCAGCTCCCCTTTTGTGGACAGGGGCGAGCAGTACTTC.

This clonotype has just a few counts. This rearrangement joins TRBV27 to TRBJ2-7; D is possibly TRBD1 (6 bases). Between the trimmed V and J ends, which lost 10 bases and 1 base, there was a span of 14 bases. The CDR3 runs to 13 residues. Germline loops: CDR1 MNHEY, CDR2 SMNVEV (reference sequence). CDR3 nucleotides: TGTGCCACAGGGGTGAGTTCTTCCTACGAGCAGTACTTC. Translating gives CATGVSSSYEQYF.

This clonotype has just a few counts. This chain links TRBV7-9 with TRBJ2-7, with TRBD1 matching 9 bases. This CDR3 spans 14 amino acids. Germline values: CDR1 SEHNR, CDR2 FQNEAQ (reference sequence). Unmatched junction bases numbered 9, after V lost 5 bases and J lost 7 bases. CDR3: CASSTRQGVGEQYF. The CDR3 DNA reads as TGTGCCAGCAGCACCAGACAGGGGGTGGGGGAGCAGTACTTC.

This chain joins TRBV7-2 and TRBJ2-1; D perhaps matches TRBD1 (5 bases). From germline, CDR1 is SGHTA and CDR2 FQGNSA. Trimming shortened V by 2 bases and J by 4 bases, and 15 bases separated the two germline ends. The CDR3 is 16 amino acids. As DNA, the CDR3 is TGTGCCAGCAGCTTATCTCTTTTGGGGCATTACAATGAGCAGTTCTTC. Its translation is CASSLSLLGHYNEQFF.

The rearrangement links TRBV5-1 to TRBJ2-7; no clear D. Trimming stripped 0 bases from V and 2 bases from J, with 6 bases between. Germline values: CDR1 SGHRS, CDR2 YFSETQ. This CDR3 region has 13 residues. The CDR3 sequence is CASSLELTYEQYF. CDR3 nucleotides: TGCGCCAGCAGCTTGGAACTAACCTACGAGCAGTACTTC.

This clonotype was seen only a few times. The DNA for the CDR3 is TGTGCCAGCAGTTTAAGTTCAGGCCCCCTTTCTGTTCAGTACTTC. It specifies CASSLSSGPLSVQYF. The rearrangement joins TRBV28 to TRBJ2-4; D ambiguous. The CDR3 sequence is 15 residues long. CDR1 is MDHEN, CDR2 SYDVKM, per germline. The V end lost 2 bases, the J end lost 11 bases, and 19 bases lay between the germline ends.

The chain couples TRBV19 to TRBJ1-5; 7 bases fit TRBD1. Germline V gene data show CDR1 as LNHDA and CDR2 as SQIVND (reference sequence). The J segment lost 3 bases and the V segment lost 3 bases, leaving 5 bases of the junction unmatched. The CDR3 has 15 residues. CDR3 DNA: TGTGCCAGTAGTATCGACAGGGAGTACAATCAGCCCCAGCATTTT. Its protein product is CASSIDREYNQPQHF.

For the CDR3, the DNA is TGCAGCGTTGATTCCCCGGACAGTCACCACACTGGGCAGTTCTTC. Translating gives CSVDSPDSHHTGQFF. The chain has TRBV29-1 and TRBJ2-1; tentatively, D is TRBD1 (6 bases). Germline V gene data show CDR1 as SQVTM and CDR2 as ANQGSEA. Trimming left V 3 bases short and J 12 bases short, with 24 bases between. This CDR3 contains 15 residues.

The V gene is TRBV7-9, the J gene TRBJ1-2; possible D gene TRBD1, 5 bases. Germline assignment: CDR1 SEHNR and CDR2 FQNEAQ (reference sequence). This CDR3 is 15 amino acids long. V lost 5 bases to trimming and J lost 1 base, with 14 bases between them. The CDR3 is CASSLGTGNNYGYTF. CDR3 bases: TGTGCCAGCAGCCTTGGGACGGGAAATAACTATGGCTACACCTTC.

The chain carries TRBV27 and TRBJ1-2; 7 bases are shared with TRBD1. Trimming at V came to 8 bases and at J to 4 bases, leaving 10 bases not matched to a gene. CDR3 length equals 14 residues. Germline CDR1 and CDR2: MNHEY and SMNVEV (reference sequence). CDR3 sequence reads: CASGRQGMGYGYTF. Written as DNA, the CDR3 is TGTGCCAGCGGCCGACAGGGAATGGGCTATGGCTACACCTTC.